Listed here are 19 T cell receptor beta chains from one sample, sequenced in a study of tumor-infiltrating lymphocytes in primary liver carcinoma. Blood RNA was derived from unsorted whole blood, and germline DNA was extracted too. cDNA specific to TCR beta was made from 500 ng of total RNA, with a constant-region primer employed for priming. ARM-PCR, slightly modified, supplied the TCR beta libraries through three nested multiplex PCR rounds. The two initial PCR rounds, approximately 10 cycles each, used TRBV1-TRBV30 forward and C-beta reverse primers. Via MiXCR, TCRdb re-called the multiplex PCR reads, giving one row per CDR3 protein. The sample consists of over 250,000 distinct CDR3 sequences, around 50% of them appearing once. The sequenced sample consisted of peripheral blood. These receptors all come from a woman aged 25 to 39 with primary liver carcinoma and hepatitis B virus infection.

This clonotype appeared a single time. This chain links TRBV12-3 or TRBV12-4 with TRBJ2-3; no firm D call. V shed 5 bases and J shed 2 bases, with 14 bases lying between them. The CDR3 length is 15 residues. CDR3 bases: TGTGCCAGCAGTGTGAGTAACCTCCCCACAGATACGCAGTATTTT. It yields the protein CASSVSNLPTDTQYF.

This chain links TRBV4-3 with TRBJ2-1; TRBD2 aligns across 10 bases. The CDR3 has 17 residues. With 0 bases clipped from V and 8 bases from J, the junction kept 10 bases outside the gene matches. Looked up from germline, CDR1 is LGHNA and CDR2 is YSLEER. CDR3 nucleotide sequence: TGCGCCAGCAGCCAAGACGCGACCCCTAGCGGGAGTTATGAGCAGTTCTTC. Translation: CASSQDATPSGSYEQFF.

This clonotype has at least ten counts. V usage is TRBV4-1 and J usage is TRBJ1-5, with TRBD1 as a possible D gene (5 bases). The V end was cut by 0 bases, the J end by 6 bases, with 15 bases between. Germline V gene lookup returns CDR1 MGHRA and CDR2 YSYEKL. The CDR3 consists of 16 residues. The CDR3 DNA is TGCGCCAGCAGCCAAGATGGGAGGGGAAGAACTCAGCCCCAGCATTTT. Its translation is CASSQDGRGRTQPQHF.

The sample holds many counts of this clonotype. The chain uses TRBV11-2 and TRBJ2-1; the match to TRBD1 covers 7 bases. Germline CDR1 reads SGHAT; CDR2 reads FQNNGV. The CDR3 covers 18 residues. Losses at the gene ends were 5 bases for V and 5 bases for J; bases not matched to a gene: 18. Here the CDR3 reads CASSLRLKTGQGHNEQFF. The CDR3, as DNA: TGTGCCAGCAGCCTAAGGCTCAAGACAGGGCAGGGTCACAATGAGCAGTTCTTC.

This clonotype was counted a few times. In DNA, the CDR3 is TGTGCCAGCAGTTTTTCCGGGAACCCCTACGAGCAGTACTTC. Its translation: CASSFSGNPYEQYF. This chain links TRBV12-3 or TRBV12-4 with TRBJ2-7; possible D gene TRBD2, 5 bases. The CDR3 is 14 residues long. The germline V and J ends were trimmed by 3 bases and 2 bases, with 11 bases remaining between them.

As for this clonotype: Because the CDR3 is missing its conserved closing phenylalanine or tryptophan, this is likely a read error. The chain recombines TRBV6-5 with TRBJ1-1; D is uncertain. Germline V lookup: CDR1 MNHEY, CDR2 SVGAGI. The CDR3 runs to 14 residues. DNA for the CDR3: TGCGCCAGCAGCCCGGACGGGCAGAACACTGAAGCTTTCCTT. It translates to CASSPDGQNTEAFL.

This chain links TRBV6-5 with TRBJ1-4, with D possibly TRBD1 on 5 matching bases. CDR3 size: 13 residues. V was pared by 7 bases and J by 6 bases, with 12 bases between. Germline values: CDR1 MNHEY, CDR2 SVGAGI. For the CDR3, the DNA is TGTGCCAGCAAACGCGACAGTTATGAAAAACTGTTTTTT. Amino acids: CASKRDSYEKLFF.

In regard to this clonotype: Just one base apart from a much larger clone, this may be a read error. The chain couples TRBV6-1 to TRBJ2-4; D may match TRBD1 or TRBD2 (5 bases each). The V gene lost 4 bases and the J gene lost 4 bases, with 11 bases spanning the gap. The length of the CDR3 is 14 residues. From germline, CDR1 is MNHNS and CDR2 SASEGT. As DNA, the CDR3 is TGTGCCAGCAGTGGTGGGAGACAGAAAAACATTCAGTACTTC. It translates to CASSGGRQKNIQYF.

The CDR3 spells CAGRTSGKTGEQFF. The CDR3 nucleotides are TGTGCCGGCCGGACTAGCGGGAAAACGGGTGAGCAGTTCTTC. This chain links TRBV6-2 or TRBV6-3 with TRBJ2-1; TRBD2 matches at 12 bases. The V gene's germline CDR1 is MNHEY and CDR2 SVGEGT. Unmatched junction bases numbered 11, after V lost 11 bases and J lost 9 bases. CDR3 size: 14 residues.

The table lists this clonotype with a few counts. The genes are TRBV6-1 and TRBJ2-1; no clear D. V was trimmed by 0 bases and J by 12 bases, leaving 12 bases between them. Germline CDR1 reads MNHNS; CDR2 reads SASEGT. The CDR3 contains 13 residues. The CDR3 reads CASSEAHFPGQFF. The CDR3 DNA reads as TGTGCCAGCAGTGAAGCGCATTTCCCTGGGCAGTTCTTC.

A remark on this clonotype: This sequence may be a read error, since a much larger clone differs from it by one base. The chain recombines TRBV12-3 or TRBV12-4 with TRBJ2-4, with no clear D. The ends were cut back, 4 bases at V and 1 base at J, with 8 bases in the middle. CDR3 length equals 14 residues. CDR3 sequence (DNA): TGTGCCAGCAGTTCCGCCGAGGCCAAAAACATTCAGTACTTC. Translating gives CASSSAEAKNIQYF.

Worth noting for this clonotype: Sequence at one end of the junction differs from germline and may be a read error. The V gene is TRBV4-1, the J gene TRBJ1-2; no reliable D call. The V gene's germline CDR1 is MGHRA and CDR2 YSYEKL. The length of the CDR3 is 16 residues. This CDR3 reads CASSQEVGVRTYGYAF. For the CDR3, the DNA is TGCGCCAGCAGCCAAGAGGTGGGCGTTCGAACCTATGGCTACGCCTTC.

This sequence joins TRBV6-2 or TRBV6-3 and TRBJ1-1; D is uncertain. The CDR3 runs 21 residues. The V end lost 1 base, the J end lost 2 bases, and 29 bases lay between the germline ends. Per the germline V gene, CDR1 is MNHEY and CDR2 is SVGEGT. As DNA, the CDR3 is TGTGCCAGCAGTTACTTGATGCAGTTCAGCTCTGGTGCGGGCTCAAACACTGAAGCTTTCTTT. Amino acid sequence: CASSYLMQFSSGAGSNTEAFF.

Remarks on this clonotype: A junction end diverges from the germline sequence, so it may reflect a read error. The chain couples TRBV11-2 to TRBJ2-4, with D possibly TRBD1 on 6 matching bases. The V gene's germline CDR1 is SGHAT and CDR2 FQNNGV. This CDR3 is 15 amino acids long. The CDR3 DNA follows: TGTGCAAGCAGCTCGTTAGATCTAGGGGGAAACATTCAGTACTTC. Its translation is CASSSLDLGGNIQYF.

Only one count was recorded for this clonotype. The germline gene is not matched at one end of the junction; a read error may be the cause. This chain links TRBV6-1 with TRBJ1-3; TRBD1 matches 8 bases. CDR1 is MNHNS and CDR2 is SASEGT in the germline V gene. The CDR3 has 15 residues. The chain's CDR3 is CVSSDTRTGQDTIYF. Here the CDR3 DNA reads TGTGTCAGCAGTGACACCCGGACAGGGCAAGACACCATATATTTT.

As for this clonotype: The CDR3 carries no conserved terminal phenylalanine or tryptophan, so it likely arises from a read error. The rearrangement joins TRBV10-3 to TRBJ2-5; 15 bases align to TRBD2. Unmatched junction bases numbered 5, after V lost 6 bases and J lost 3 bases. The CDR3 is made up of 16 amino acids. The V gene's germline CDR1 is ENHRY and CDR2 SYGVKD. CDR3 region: CAISRGLAGGEETQYS. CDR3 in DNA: TGTGCCATCAGCCGGGGACTAGCGGGAGGAGAAGAGACCCAGTACTCC.

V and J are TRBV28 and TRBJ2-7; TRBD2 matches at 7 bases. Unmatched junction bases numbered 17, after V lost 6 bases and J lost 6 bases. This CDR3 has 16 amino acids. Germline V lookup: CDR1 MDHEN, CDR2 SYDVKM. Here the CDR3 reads CASRPTSRRAVSEQYF. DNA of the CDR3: TGTGCCAGCAGGCCGACTAGCAGGAGGGCGGTGAGCGAGCAGTACTTC.

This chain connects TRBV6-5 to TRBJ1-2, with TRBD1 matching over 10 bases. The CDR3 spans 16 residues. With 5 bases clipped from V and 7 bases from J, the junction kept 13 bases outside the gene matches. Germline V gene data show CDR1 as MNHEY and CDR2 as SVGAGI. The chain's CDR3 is CASSKLQIGTGAGYTF. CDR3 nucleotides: TGTGCCAGCAGTAAATTACAAATCGGGACAGGGGCTGGCTACACCTTC.

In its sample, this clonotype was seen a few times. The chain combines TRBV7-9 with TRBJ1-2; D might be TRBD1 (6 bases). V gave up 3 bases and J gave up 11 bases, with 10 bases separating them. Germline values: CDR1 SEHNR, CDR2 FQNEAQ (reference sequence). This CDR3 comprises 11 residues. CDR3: CASSFNREYTF. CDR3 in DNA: TGTGCCAGCAGCTTCAACAGGGAATACACCTTC.